Shown below are 19 T cell receptor beta chains from a single sample sequenced in a study of metastatic and nonmetastatic thyroid tumors. TCRdb re-analyzed the PCR reads through MiXCR. The data show 23,000 or so clones, more than 15% seen once. Thyroid surgery took place with no prior treatment in any patient. The material sequenced was blood. The receptors derive from a male donor with papillary thyroid cancer or a benign thyroid nodule (not recorded which). Some clones in this sample may be carry-over from other donors' samples.

Ten or more counts support this clone. The rearrangement links TRBV30 to TRBJ2-1, with TRBD2 matching over 7 bases. V lost 3 bases and J lost 0; bases outside the gene matches: 8. CDR1 and CDR2 (germline): GTSNPN, SVGIG (reference sequence). The CDR3 consists of 16 residues. The CDR3 coding sequence is TGTGCCTGGAGCGGCCTAGGCGGGAGCTCCTACAATGAGCAGTTCTTC. As protein: CAWSGLGGSSYNEQFF.

In its sample, this clone ranks as medium-sized (0.01 to 0.1%). The chain has TRBV28 and TRBJ1-2, with D possibly being TRBD1 (5 bases). CDR1 is MDHEN and CDR2 is SYDVKM in the germline V gene. The CDR3 is 13 residues long. Trimming shortened V by 6 bases and J by 5 bases, and 13 bases separated the two germline ends. Written as DNA, the CDR3 is TGTGCCAGCAGCCAGGGCAGTTCATATGGCTACACCTTC. This encodes CASSQGSSYGYTF.

This clone was seen repeatedly, ten times or more. The chain links TRBV9 to TRBJ2-1; 8 positions agree with TRBD2. V trimming: 7 bases; J trimming: 7 bases; junction bases outside the gene matches: 4. Germline-derived CDR1 and CDR2 are SGDLS and YYNGEE. The CDR3 totals 12 residues. In DNA form, the CDR3 reads TGTGCCAGCGGGACTAGACAGAATGAGCAGTTCTTC. It translates to CASGTRQNEQFF.

Many counts were recorded for this clone. The chain couples TRBV9 to TRBJ2-3; unclear D gene. Trimming stripped 3 bases from V and 5 bases from J, with 16 bases between. In germline, CDR1 is SGDLS, CDR2 YYNGEE. This CDR3 region has 15 residues. This CDR3 reads CASSEWGNMGDTQYF. The CDR3 region has the DNA TGTGCCAGCAGCGAGTGGGGTAACATGGGAGATACGCAGTATTTT.

This clone is termed medium-sized. This chain joins TRBV12-5 and TRBJ2-2; weak D call: TRBD2 (6 bases). Germline CDR1 reads LGHNT; CDR2 reads FRNRAP. The CDR3 length is 14 residues. V was clipped by 6 bases and J by 0 bases, with 8 bases between them. The CDR3 sequence: CASGRDSNTGELFF. In DNA, the CDR3 is TGTGCTAGTGGGCGGGACTCGAACACCGGGGAGCTGTTTTTT.

Details on this clone: Because the CDR3 is missing its conserved closing phenylalanine or tryptophan, this is likely a read error. The chain joins TRBV5-1 to TRBJ2-7, with no clear D. From germline, CDR1 is SGHRS and CDR2 YFSETQ. The CDR3 spans 11 residues. The V end was cut by 4 bases, the J end by 3 bases, with 5 bases between. DNA of the CDR3: TGCGCCAGCAGCCCTTACTACGAGCAGTACCTC. Translation: CASSPYYEQYL.

This clone was detected only a few times. The chain employs TRBV25-1 and TRBJ1-1; D is perhaps TRBD1 (5 bases). Germline V gene lookup returns CDR1 MGHDK and CDR2 SYGVNS. Trimming cost V 7 bases and J 4 bases, with 13 bases left between them. This CDR3 spans 13 amino acids. CDR3 coding DNA: TGTGCCAGCATCCGGGGTGGGGGCACTGAAGCTTTCTTT. It codes for CASIRGGGTEAFF. Filled out from reference TRBV25-1 and TRBJ1-1, the complete variable domain reads EADIYQTPRYLVIGTGKKITLECSQTMGHDKMYWYQQDPGMELHLIHYSYGVNSTEKGDLSSESTVSRIRTEHFPLTLESARPSHTSQYLCASIRGGGTEAFFGQGTRLTVV.

This clone showed up many times. This chain links TRBV7-8 with TRBJ2-7; 10 bases align to TRBD1. Germline-derived CDR1 and CDR2 are SGHVS and FQNEAQ. CDR3 length: 17 amino acids. With V trimmed by 2 bases and J by 7 bases, 14 bases remained unmatched. The CDR3 nucleotides are TGTGCCAGCAGCTTAAGGTTCGGGGGGACAGGGGATAGGGAGCAGTACTTC. Amino acids: CASSLRFGGTGDREQYF.

In this sample, this clone turned up a few times. CDR3: CASSALGGQPQHF. CDR3 DNA sequence: TGCGCCAGCAGTGCACTCGGAGGGCAGCCCCAGCATTTT. The genes are TRBV10-2 and TRBJ1-5; D is unclear. CDR3 length: 13 amino acids. V dropped 4 bases and J dropped 7 bases, with 11 bases sitting between them. CDR1 is WSHSY and CDR2 is SAAADI in the germline V gene.

This clone occurred many times. The chain employs TRBV30 and TRBJ1-1, with 10 bases aligning to TRBD1. This CDR3 spans 13 amino acids. The V and J ends lost 1 base and 4 bases, in that order; junction bases with no gene match: 0. Germline CDR1 reads GTSNPN; CDR2 reads SVGIG (reference sequence). The DNA of the CDR3 is TGTGCCTGGAGTGGGGACAGGGGCACTGAAGCTTTCTTT. Translating gives CAWSGDRGTEAFF.

In its sample, this clone was seen a few times. The chain joins TRBV10-3 to TRBJ2-5, with TRBD1 as a possible D gene (5 bases). Trimming pared 0 bases from V and 5 bases from J, leaving 7 bases between. The CDR3 is 13 residues long. Germline values: CDR1 ENHRY, CDR2 SYGVKD. The CDR3 loop is CAISESTEETQYF. The CDR3 nucleotides read TGTGCCATCAGTGAGTCGACAGAGGAGACCCAGTACTTC.

This clone was detected many times. The V and J genes are TRBV18 and TRBJ2-1; possibly TRBD2 for D (5 bases). The CDR3 is made up of 14 amino acids. Trimming took off 2 bases at V and 2 bases at J, with 7 bases between the two ends. Germline V lookup: CDR1 KGHSH, CDR2 LQKENI. The CDR3 DNA sequence: TGTGCCAGCTCACCAGAGGGAACCTACAATGAGCAGTTCTTC. Amino acids: CASSPEGTYNEQFF.

This clone showed up just once. The chain carries TRBV7-2 and TRBJ2-7; 7 bases map to TRBD2. Unmatched junction bases numbered 9, after V lost 5 bases and J lost 2 bases. This CDR3 spans 15 amino acids. Germline V gene data show CDR1 as SGHTA and CDR2 as FQGNSA. Written as DNA, the CDR3 is TGTGCCAGCAGCCCGGCGGGGGAGGCGGCCTACGAGCAGTACTTC. Its translation is CASSPAGEAAYEQYF.

By frequency in the sample, this clone is medium-sized (0.01 to 0.1%). The chain links TRBV6-1 to TRBJ1-2; the D gene is possibly TRBD1 (5 bases). The CDR3 totals 13 residues. CDR1 and CDR2 from the germline V gene are MNHNS and SASEGT. Trimming shortened V by 2 bases and J by 8 bases, and 12 bases separated the two germline ends. In nucleotides, the CDR3 is TGTGCCAGCAGTGAAATGAGGGGTGGCGGCTACACCTTC. It translates to CASSEMRGGGYTF.

This clone is judged medium-sized. The chain has TRBV2 and TRBJ2-7; 9 positions agree with TRBD2. Germline CDR1 SNHLY, CDR2 FYNNEI. The junction had 3 bases not matched to a gene; V was cut back by 2 bases and J by 1 base. The CDR3 sequence is 15 residues long. As DNA, the CDR3 is TGTGCCAGCAGTGAAACTAGCGGGCTATCCTACGAGCAGTACTTC. Its translation: CASSETSGLSYEQYF.

By its share, this clone is medium-sized. The genes are TRBV27 and TRBJ2-7; D ambiguous. The CDR3 has 15 residues. The germline V gene has CDR1 MNHEY and CDR2 SMNVEV (reference sequence). Trimming left V 5 bases short and J 2 bases short, with 16 bases between. The CDR3 DNA reads as TGTGCCAGCAGTACATACTGGACGGGCACCTACGAGCAGTACTTC. Amino acids: CASSTYWTGTYEQYF.

A few counts support this clone. The rearrangement links TRBV10-3 to TRBJ2-3, with D possibly called TRBD1 or TRBD2 (5 bases each). V was shortened by 7 bases and J by 0 bases, with 20 bases between the two germline ends. Germline V lookup: CDR1 ENHRY, CDR2 SYGVKD. The length of the CDR3 is 17 residues. CDR3 in amino acids: CAITPGQDEFSTDTQYF. The CDR3 region has the DNA TGTGCCATCACACCGGGGCAAGATGAATTTAGCACAGATACGCAGTATTTT.

Remarks on this clone: Relative to the germline gene, one junction end is altered; a read error may explain this. The CDR3 here is CDSSARLEFGTSGMNEQFF. In nucleotides, the CDR3 is TGTGACAGCAGCGCCAGGCTCGAATTTGGGACTAGCGGGATGAATGAGCAGTTCTTC. V is TRBV13 and J is TRBJ2-1; TRBD2 agrees at 13 bases. CDR1 and CDR2 from the germline V gene are PRHDT and FYEKMQ (reference sequence). The CDR3 contains 19 residues.

This clone turned up a few times. V and J are TRBV7-9 and TRBJ2-2, with D perhaps given as TRBD1 or TRBD2 (6 bases each). The CDR3 is made up of 13 amino acids. CDR1 is SEHNR and CDR2 is FQNEAQ in the germline V gene (reference sequence). V lost 4 bases and J 9 bases, leaving 12 bases between the germline ends. CDR3 loop: CASSSPGARELFF. CDR3 nucleotides: TGTGCCAGCAGCTCGCCGGGGGCCAGGGAGCTGTTTTTT. The entire variable domain, with the rest obtained from reference TRBV7-9 and TRBJ2-2, is as follows: DTGVSQNPRHKITKRGQNVTFRCDPISEHNRLYWYRQTLGQGPEFLTYFQNEAQLEKSRLLSDRFSAERPKGSFSTLEIQRTEQGDSAMYLCASSSPGARELFFGEGSRLTVL.